The clone carrying this T cell receptor beta chain was observed at least ten times. Its antigen is as yet unknown. Unique molecular identifiers were incorporated into the prepared TCRbeta library. A single record per CDR3 protein comes from TCRdb applying MiXCR to the PCR reads. The sample gives hundreds of thousands of distinct CDR3 sequences, around 13% of which show up once; about 0.77% is in the top ten. The V end lost 7 bases, the J end lost 5 bases, and 17 bases lay between the germline ends. CDR3 length: 14 amino acids. The data were obtained in a study of T-cell reconstitution after alpha-beta-depleted transplantation in children. Study results and caveats: The authors attributed T-cell counts and diversity one year after transplant mostly to newly produced T cells. As was reported, about two months after transplant, alpha-beta T cells came from several hundred expanded graft clones.

The rearrangement uses TRBV12-3 or TRBV12-4 and TRBJ2-5; D is ambiguous. Sequenced here: PBMCs, sampled before TCRalphabeta/CD19-depleted stem cell transplant. The TCR sequence derives from a girl aged 2 to 10 with congenital amegakaryocytic thrombocytopenia, due to receive a stem cell transplant. DNA of the CDR3: TGTGCCAGCACCGGCGATAAGGGATGGGAGACCCAGTACTTC. This translates into CASTGDKGWETQYF.